The 27 T cell receptor beta chains given below trace back to one sample, sequenced in a study of cytomegalovirus exposure and HLA in healthy donors. PCR was performed using 60 Vbeta and 13 Jbeta primers. This table comes from immunoSEQ multiplex PCR, and its TCRdb copy is limited to in-frame clones, with some not included. The table lists some 150,000 clones, about 85% of them singletons. The sample consisted of PBMCs. These receptors were taken from a woman between 18 and 29 years old in good health and CMV-seronegative.

This clone was recorded once. The rearrangement joins TRBV5-1 to TRBJ2-7; TRBD1 agrees at 8 bases. Trimming at V came to 1 base and at J to 0 bases, leaving 6 bases not matched to a gene. Germline V gene data show CDR1 as SGHRS and CDR2 as YFSETQ. The CDR3 is 16 residues long. CDR3 DNA sequence: TGCGCCAGCAGCTTGTTCTCAGGGGGCTTCTCCTACGAGCAGTACTTC. Amino acids: CASSLFSGGFSYEQYF.

This clone was seen a handful of times. The V call is TRBV28, the J call TRBJ2-7, with D maybe TRBD1 (5 bases). The germline V and J ends were trimmed by 2 bases and 2 bases, with 7 bases remaining between them. CDR1 and CDR2 (germline): MDHEN, SYDVKM. There are 13 residues in the CDR3. CDR3 nucleotide sequence: TGTGCCAGCAGTTTAAGACAGACCTACGAGCAGTACTTC. Translation gives CASSLRQTYEQYF.

In this sample, this clone turned up a few times. A junction end diverges from the germline sequence, so it may reflect a read error. The rearrangement uses TRBV6-5 and TRBJ1-6; D not certain. Germline loops: CDR1 MNHEY, CDR2 SVGAGI. The CDR3 spans 13 residues. The CDR3 sequence: CASSYDYDSPLHF. CDR3 nucleotides: TGTGCCAGCAGTTACGACTATGATTCACCCCTCCACTTT.

This clone came up a few times. The CDR3 protein is CASSHRGPEAFF. The CDR3 DNA sequence: TGTGCCAGCAGCCACAGGGGACCTGAAGCTTTCTTT. The V call is TRBV7-9, the J call TRBJ1-1; TRBD1 matches 7 bases. CDR3 length: 12 residues. With 5 bases clipped from V and 6 bases from J, the junction kept 3 bases outside the gene matches. Looked up from germline, CDR1 is SEHNR and CDR2 is FQNEAQ (reference sequence).

V usage is TRBV5-1 and J usage is TRBJ2-1; D call uncertain. V gave up 3 bases and J gave up 8 bases, with 9 bases separating them. Germline CDR1 SGHRS, CDR2 YFSETQ. The CDR3 is 12 amino acids. CDR3 sequence (DNA): TGCGCCAGCAGCTGGGCCTCCGATGAGCAGTTCTTC. Its protein product is CASSWASDEQFF. Complete variable domain (other parts from reference TRBV5-1 and TRBJ2-1): KAGVTQTPRYLIKTRGQQVTLSCSPISGHRSVSWYQQTPGQGLQFLFEYFSETQRNKGNFPGRFSGRQFSNSRSEMNVSTLELGDSALYLCASSWASDEQFFGPGTRLTVL.

The chain couples TRBV9 to TRBJ2-5; 11 nucleotides agree with TRBD1. After removal of 2 bases from V and 5 bases from J, the junction contained 8 bases not matched to a gene. Germline values: CDR1 SGDLS, CDR2 YYNGEE. The CDR3 is 16 amino acids. The CDR3 nucleotides read TGTGCCAGCAGCGTTCGGACAGGGGGCACGGTGGAGACCCAGTACTTC. Residues: CASSVRTGGTVETQYF.

The chain employs TRBV7-6 and TRBJ2-5; no definite D call. Trimming stripped 1 base from V and 5 bases from J, with 8 bases between. Germline V gene data show CDR1 as SGHVS and CDR2 as FNYEAQ. The CDR3 runs 13 residues. CDR3 sequence reads: CASSLGKEETQYF. CDR3 nucleotides: TGTGCCAGCAGCTTAGGCAAGGAGGAGACCCAGTACTTC.

The V and J genes are TRBV28 and TRBJ1-3; the D gene is possibly TRBD1 (6 bases). The end of the DNA is better explained by TRBJ2-2, so the J call may be wrong. Germline CDR1 is MDHEN and CDR2 is SYDVKM. This CDR3 is built from 14 residues. CDR3: CASSIQGYTGELFF. The DNA of the CDR3 is TGTGCCAGCAGCATACAGGGTTACACCGGGGAGCTGTTTTTT.

The chain carries TRBV6-1 and TRBJ1-5; 8 bases are shared with TRBD1. CDR1 and CDR2 from the germline V gene are MNHNS and SASEGT. CDR3 size: 15 residues. V was clipped by 7 bases and J by 2 bases; unmatched bases: 7. CDR3 sequence (DNA): TGTGCCAGCATATCAAAGGACAGGGGCAATCAGCCCCAGCATTTT. This gives the protein CASISKDRGNQPQHF.

In this sample, this clone turned up once. The chain employs TRBV7-9 and TRBJ1-2; D might be TRBD1 (6 bases). V gave up 4 bases and J gave up 4 bases, with 22 bases separating them. The CDR3 is 17 amino acids. CDR1 is SEHNR, CDR2 FQNEAQ, per germline (reference sequence). For the CDR3, the DNA is TGTGCCAGCAGCTCTGTAAAGAGACAGGACGCCAGCTATGGCTACACCTTC. Translation gives CASSSVKRQDASYGYTF.

This clone was counted a single time. A read error may account for a junction end that differs from germline. The chain recombines TRBV27 with TRBJ1-5, with D perhaps matching TRBD1 (5 bases). The germline gives CDR1 MNHEY, CDR2 SMNVEV (reference sequence). CDR3 size: 14 residues. CDR3 loop: CASSLQDSNQPQHF. The DNA of the CDR3 is TGTGCCAGCAGTCTGCAAGACAGCAATCAGCCCCAGCATTTC.

This chain links TRBV15 with TRBJ2-1; 8 bases match TRBD2. The CDR3 is 16 amino acids. CDR1 LNHNV and CDR2 YYDKDF come from the germline V gene (reference sequence). V was clipped by 1 base and J by 0 bases; unmatched bases: 2. CDR3 loop: CATSRGLAISYNEQFF. CDR3 nucleotide sequence: TGTGCCACCAGCAGAGGACTAGCGATCTCCTACAATGAGCAGTTCTTC. Variable domain in full (rest from reference TRBV15 and TRBJ2-1): DAMVIQNPRYQVTQFGKPVTLSCSQTLNHNVMYWYQQKSSQAPKLLFHYYDKDFNNEADTPDNFQSRRPNTSFCFLDIRSPGLGDTAMYLCATSRGLAISYNEQFFGPGTRLTVL.

This clone showed up just a few times. This rearrangement joins TRBV7-2 to TRBJ1-1, with D maybe TRBD1 (5 bases). V shed 2 bases and J shed 6 bases, with 19 bases lying between them. This CDR3 contains 16 residues. CDR1 is SGHTA, CDR2 FQGNSA, per germline. The CDR3 sequence is CASSLNVRQWSSEAFF. CDR3 DNA: TGTGCCAGCAGCTTAAACGTGAGACAGTGGTCTTCTGAAGCTTTCTTT.

About this clone itself: Additional DNA sequences in this sample encode the identical CDR3. The V gene is TRBV7-9, the J gene TRBJ1-4; D unclear. CDR1 is SEHNR and CDR2 is FQNEAQ in the germline V gene (reference sequence). CDR3 length equals 12 residues. The V end lost 3 bases, the J end lost 4 bases, and 3 bases lay between the germline ends. The CDR3 protein is CASSLRNEKLFF. The CDR3 nucleotides read TGTGCCAGCAGCTTGCGTAATGAAAAACTGTTTTTT. Full variable domain (remainder filled in from reference TRBV7-9 and TRBJ1-4): DTGVSQNPRHKITKRGQNVTFRCDPISEHNRLYWYRQTLGQGPEFLTYFQNEAQLEKSRLLSDRFSAERPKGSFSTLEIQRTEQGDSAMYLCASSLRNEKLFFGSGTQLSVL.

As regards this clone: The junction differs from germline at one of its ends, possibly a read error. The chain carries TRBV7-9 and TRBJ2-7; 8 bases fit TRBD1. The germline gives CDR1 SEHNR, CDR2 FQNEAQ (reference sequence). The CDR3 loop spans 13 amino acids. CDR3 residues: CSSSRQGTYEQYF. For the CDR3, the DNA is TGTTCCAGCAGCAGACAGGGGACGTACGAGCAGTACTTC.

The V call is TRBV14, the J call TRBJ1-1; 7 bases are a match to TRBD1. The germline V gene has CDR1 SGHDN and CDR2 FVKESK. The CDR3 is 20 residues long. Trimming cost V 0 bases and J 1 base; bases outside gene matches: 17. CDR3: CASSQDGFVGDSGRNTEAFF. DNA of the CDR3: TGTGCCAGCAGCCAAGATGGGTTTGTCGGGGACAGTGGGAGGAACACTGAAGCTTTCTTT.

V gene TRBV28 combines with J gene TRBJ2-1, with TRBD2 matching over 7 bases. Germline trimming cut 5 bases from V and 9 bases from J; bases unmatched to any gene: 10. CDR1 is MDHEN and CDR2 is SYDVKM in the germline V gene. This CDR3 region has 14 residues. The CDR3 DNA reads as TGTGCCAGCAGTCCCCCCCGGGAGGCAGGTGAGCAGTTCTTC. Amino acid sequence: CASSPPREAGEQFF.

In its sample, this clone was seen once. J is TRBJ1-5 and V is TRBV18, with TRBD1 as a possible D gene (6 bases). The CDR3 covers 15 residues. Trimming pared 3 bases from V and 7 bases from J, leaving 16 bases between. Germline V CDR1 and CDR2: KGHSH, LQKENI. The CDR3 here is CASSPTTGSGQPQHF. CDR3 DNA: TGTGCCAGCTCACCTACCACAGGGTCTGGCCAGCCCCAGCATTTT.

This clone came up a few times. The CDR3 region has the DNA TGTGCCAGCAGTTTCAGGACAGGTGATGGCTACACCTTC. Translated: CASSFRTGDGYTF. This chain connects TRBV27 to TRBJ1-2; 7 bases agree with TRBD1. The germline CDR1 and CDR2 sequences are MNHEY and SMNVEV (reference sequence). V gave up 3 bases and J gave up 6 bases; unmatched junction bases: 4. The CDR3 spans 13 residues.

On this clone: A far larger clone differs by one base, so this is likely a read error. The rearrangement uses TRBV4-1 and TRBJ2-1, with 8 bases matching TRBD2. Per germline, CDR1 MGHRA and CDR2 YSYEKL. The J segment lost 0 bases and the V segment lost 0 bases, leaving 1 base of the junction unmatched. This CDR3 contains 16 residues. The CDR3 nucleotides read TGCGCCAGCAGCCAAGAAAGCGGGGGCTCCTACAATGAGCAGTTCTTC. This encodes CASSQESGGSYNEQFF.

This CDR3 reads CATRLGQTNTEAFF. For the CDR3, the DNA is TGTGCCACCAGGCTGGGACAGACGAACACTGAAGCTTTCTTT. The chain has TRBV15 and TRBJ1-1; 7 bases line up with TRBD1. The ends lost 6 bases at V and 1 base at J; junction bases unmatched: 5. The germline V gene has CDR1 LNHNV and CDR2 YYDKDF (reference sequence). The CDR3 has 14 amino acids.

The chain has TRBV28 and TRBJ1-1, with unresolved D. CDR1 is MDHEN, CDR2 SYDVKM, per germline. The CDR3 covers 13 residues. V lost 6 bases to trimming and J lost 3 bases, with 11 bases between them. The CDR3 DNA follows: TGTGCCAGCAGCCGAGTATTGGACACTGAAGCTTTCTTT. Protein sequence: CASSRVLDTEAFF.

The rearrangement links TRBV28 to TRBJ2-1, with 12 nucleotides matching TRBD2. Per the germline V gene, CDR1 is MDHEN and CDR2 is SYDVKM. The CDR3 spans 17 residues. Trimming at V came to 5 bases and at J to 1 base, leaving 6 bases not matched to a gene. The CDR3 protein is CASSGTSGLGSYNEQFF. In DNA, the CDR3 is TGTGCCAGCAGTGGGACTAGCGGGTTGGGATCCTACAATGAGCAGTTCTTC.

J is TRBJ2-7 and V is TRBV7-3; D gene unclear. The V gene lost 2 bases and the J gene lost 3 bases, with 8 bases spanning the gap. CDR1 and CDR2 (germline): SGHTA, FQGTGA. This CDR3 comprises 13 residues. This chain's CDR3 is CASSLDFGYEQYF. The CDR3 DNA reads TGTGCCAGCAGCTTAGATTTCGGCTACGAGCAGTACTTC.

This clone was seen more than once but under ten times. This chain links TRBV28 with TRBJ2-7; D perhaps matches TRBD1 (7 bases). The CDR3 consists of 14 residues. CDR1 and CDR2 from the germline V gene are MDHEN and SYDVKM. V lost 6 bases and J lost 9, with 21 bases in between. CDR3 coding DNA: TGTGCCAGCAGATCCGGGACCAGGGGGGTTCCGCAGTACTTC. Encoded protein: CASRSGTRGVPQYF.

The chain has TRBV25-1 and TRBJ2-3, with 10 positions matching TRBD2. Germline V lookup: CDR1 MGHDK, CDR2 SYGVNS. With 4 bases clipped from V and 0 bases from J, the junction kept 4 bases outside the gene matches. This CDR3 contains 16 residues. CDR3 coding DNA: TGTGCCAGCAGTGGGGCTAGCGGGAGTAGCACAGATACGCAGTATTTT. Protein: CASSGASGSSTDTQYF.

The chain is built from TRBV27 and TRBJ2-3, with D unclear. V was shortened by 5 bases and J by 0 bases, with 3 bases between the two germline ends. Germline-derived CDR1 and CDR2 are MNHEY and SMNVEV (reference sequence). The CDR3 has 12 amino acids. In DNA form, the CDR3 reads TGTGCCAGCAGTCAAAGCACAGATACGCAGTATTTT. It yields the protein CASSQSTDTQYF.